This T cell receptor beta chain was sequenced for a study of beta chain features in type 1 diabetes. Turning to this clone: Its antigen remains unidentified.

Study results and caveats: TCRB CDR3s were moderately but significantly shorter in Type 1 diabetes patients in all four CD4+ subsets.

The CDR3 is made up of 16 amino acids. V lost 0 bases, J lost 4 bases, and 6 bases stayed unmatched. CDR1 SGHRS and CDR2 YFSETQ come from the germline V gene. Reverse transcribing all isolated RNA meant expressed TCRB transcripts were sequenced. This table comes from immunoSEQ multiplex PCR, and its TCRdb copy is limited to in-frame clones, with some not included. The data show 200,000 to 300,000 clones, under 13% seen once. Sequenced material: naive CD4+ T cells from blood. The clonotype originates from a man under 40 with type 1 diabetes. The J gene is TRBJ2-4, the V gene TRBV5-1; 8 bases align to TRBD2. The CDR3 coding sequence is TGCGCCAGCAGCTTGGAAGTGACTAGCGAAAAAAACATTCAGTACTTC. It specifies CASSLEVTSEKNIQYF.